Detailed here is one T cell receptor (beta chain). Trimming took off 3 bases at V and 4 bases at J, with 7 bases between the two ends. The CDR3 has 13 amino acids. Germline V gives CDR1 DFQATT, CDR2 SNEGSKA (reference sequence). Peripheral blood, 9.5 to 10 milliliters per donor, was collected. A J-beta primer mix and a sample-barcoded 5' primer were used in a second PCR of about 7 to 12 cycles. TCRdb re-called the 5' RACE reads through MiXCR, storing one row per CDR3 protein. Here the sample spans about a million distinct CDR3 sequences, more than 30% being singletons. The data originate from a study of blood T cells in healthy people across ages.

The chain recombines TRBV20-1 with TRBJ1-6; D not certain. The sequence came from a man between 18 and 35 years old in good health. Sequencing was done on a sample of blood. The CDR3 reads CSARTEYNSPLHF. For the CDR3, the DNA is TGCAGTGCTAGGACGGAGTATAATTCACCCCTCCACTTT.